This TCR beta chain emerged from a study of cytomegalovirus exposure and HLA in healthy donors. Method: immunoSEQ multiplex PCR; TCRdb's copy keeps in-frame clones and lacks some. The table lists some 210,000 clones, roughly 91% of them singletons. Germline V gene lookup returns CDR1 MNHEY and CDR2 SMNVEV (reference sequence). The CDR3 contains 16 residues. Trimming took off 7 bases at V and 1 base at J, with 17 bases between the two ends. The receptor comes from a woman younger than 35 in good health and CMV-seropositive. This rearrangement joins TRBV27 to TRBJ2-1, with a weak D call TRBD2 (5 bases). The sequencing input was PBMCs. This chain's CDR3 is CASNSQAVPSYNEQFF. DNA for the CDR3: TGTGCCAGCAACTCCCAAGCGGTCCCGTCCTACAATGAGCAGTTCTTC.